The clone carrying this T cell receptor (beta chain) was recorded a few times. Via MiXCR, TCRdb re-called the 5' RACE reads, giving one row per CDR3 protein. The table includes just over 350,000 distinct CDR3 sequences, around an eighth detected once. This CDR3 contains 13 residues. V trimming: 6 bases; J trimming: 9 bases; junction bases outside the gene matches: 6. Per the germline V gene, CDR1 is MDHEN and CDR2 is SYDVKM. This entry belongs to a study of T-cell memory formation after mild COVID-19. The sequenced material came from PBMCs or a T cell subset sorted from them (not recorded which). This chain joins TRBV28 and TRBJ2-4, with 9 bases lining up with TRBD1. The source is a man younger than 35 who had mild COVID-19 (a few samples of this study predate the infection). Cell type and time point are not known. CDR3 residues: CASRGTGRVIQYF. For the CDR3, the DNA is TGTGCCAGCAGGGGGACAGGGAGAGTCATTCAGTACTTC.